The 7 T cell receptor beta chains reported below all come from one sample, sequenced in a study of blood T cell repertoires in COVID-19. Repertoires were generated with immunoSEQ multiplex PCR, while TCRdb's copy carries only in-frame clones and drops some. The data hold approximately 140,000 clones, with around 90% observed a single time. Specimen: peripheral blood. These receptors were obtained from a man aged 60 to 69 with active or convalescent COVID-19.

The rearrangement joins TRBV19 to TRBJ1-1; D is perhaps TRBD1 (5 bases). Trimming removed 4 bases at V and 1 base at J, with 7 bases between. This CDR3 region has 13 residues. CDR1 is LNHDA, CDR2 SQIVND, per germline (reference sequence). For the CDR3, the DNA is TGTGCCAGTAGTACAGGGTGGAACACTGAAGCTTTCTTT. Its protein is CASSTGWNTEAFF.

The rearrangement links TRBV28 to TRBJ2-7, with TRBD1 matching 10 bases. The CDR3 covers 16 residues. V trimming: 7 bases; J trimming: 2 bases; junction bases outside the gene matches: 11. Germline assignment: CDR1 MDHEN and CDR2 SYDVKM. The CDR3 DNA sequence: TGTGCCAGCACAATCTCCGGGACAGGGGACACCTACGAGCAGTACTTC. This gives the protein CASTISGTGDTYEQYF.

The CDR3 DNA follows: TGTGCCAGCAGCGTAGAGGGAGTTAACCAAGAGACCCAGTACTTC. As protein: CASSVEGVNQETQYF. V usage is TRBV9 and J usage is TRBJ2-5; D possibly corresponds to TRBD2 (5 bases). The CDR3 is made up of 15 amino acids. V lost 0 bases and J 0 bases, leaving 9 bases between the germline ends. Germline CDR1 reads SGDLS; CDR2 reads YYNGEE.

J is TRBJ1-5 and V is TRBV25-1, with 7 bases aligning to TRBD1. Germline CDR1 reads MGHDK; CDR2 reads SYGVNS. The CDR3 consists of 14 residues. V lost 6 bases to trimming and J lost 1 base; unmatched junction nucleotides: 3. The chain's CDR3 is CASRETGSNQPQHF. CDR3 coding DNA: TGTGCCAGCAGGGAGACAGGGAGCAATCAGCCCCAGCATTTT.

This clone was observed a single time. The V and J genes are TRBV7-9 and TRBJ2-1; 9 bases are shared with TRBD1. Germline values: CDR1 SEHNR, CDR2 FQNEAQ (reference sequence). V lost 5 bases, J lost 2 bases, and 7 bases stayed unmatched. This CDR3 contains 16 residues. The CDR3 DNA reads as TGTGCCAGCAGCCCGAGGACAGGGGATCCCTACAATGAGCAGTTCTTC. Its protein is CASSPRTGDPYNEQFF.

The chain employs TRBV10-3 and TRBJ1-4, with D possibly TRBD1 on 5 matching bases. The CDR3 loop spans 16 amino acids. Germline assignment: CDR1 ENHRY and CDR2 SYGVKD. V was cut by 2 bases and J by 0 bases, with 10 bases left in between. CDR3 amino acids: CAISEVGGATNEKLFF. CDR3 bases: TGTGCCATCAGTGAGGTCGGGGGTGCAACTAATGAAAAACTGTTTTTT.

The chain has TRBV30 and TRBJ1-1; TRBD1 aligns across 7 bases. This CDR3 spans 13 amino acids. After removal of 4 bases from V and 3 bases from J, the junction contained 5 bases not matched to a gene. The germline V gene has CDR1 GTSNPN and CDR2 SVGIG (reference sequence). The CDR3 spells CAWNRGGDTEAFF. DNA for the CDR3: TGTGCCTGGAACAGGGGTGGGGACACTGAAGCTTTCTTT. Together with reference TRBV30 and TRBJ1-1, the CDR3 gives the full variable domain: SQTIHQWPATLVQPVGSPLSLECTVEGTSNPNLYWYRQAAGRGLQLLFYSVGIGQISSEVPQNLSASRPQDRQFILSSKKLLLSDSGFYLCAWNRGGDTEAFFGQGTRLTVV.